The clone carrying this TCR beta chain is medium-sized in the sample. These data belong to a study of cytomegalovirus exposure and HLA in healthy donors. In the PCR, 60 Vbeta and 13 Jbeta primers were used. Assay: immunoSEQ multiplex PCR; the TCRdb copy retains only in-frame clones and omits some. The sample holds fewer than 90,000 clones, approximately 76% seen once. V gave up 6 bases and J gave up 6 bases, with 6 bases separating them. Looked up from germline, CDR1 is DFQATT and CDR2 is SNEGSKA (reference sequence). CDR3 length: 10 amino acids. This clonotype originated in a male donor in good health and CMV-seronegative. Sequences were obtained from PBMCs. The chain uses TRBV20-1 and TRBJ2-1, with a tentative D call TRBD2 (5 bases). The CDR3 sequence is CSAAGNEQFF. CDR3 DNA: TGCAGTGCCGCGGGCAATGAGCAGTTCTTC.